The clone carrying this T cell receptor (beta chain) has a count of ten or more. Its specificity is unknown. Amplification targeted TCR beta CDR3 regions from RNA transcripts. HTBI primers were used for first-round RT-PCR of the TCR CDR3. TCRdb reprocessed the multiplex PCR reads via MiXCR and lists one record per CDR3 protein. Here the sample spans 280,000 or so distinct CDR3 sequences, less than 30% being singletons. Clinical symptoms, serum thyroxine, TRAb, thyroid ultrasound and orbital computed tomography established diagnosis. PBMCs stemmed from approximately 9.1 ml fresh peripheral blood. The data were obtained in a study of T cells in Graves' hyperthyroidism and ophthalmopathy. Study results and caveats: It was a median around seven months before onset that the model predicted ophthalmopathy. Most thyroid clonotypes expanded above 0.001 appeared in blood too.

Per the germline V gene, CDR1 is SEHNR and CDR2 is FQNEAQ (reference sequence). Germline trimming cut 5 bases from V and 2 bases from J; bases unmatched to any gene: 6. The CDR3 spans 15 residues. The rearrangement joins TRBV7-9 to TRBJ1-1, with TRBD1 matching 9 bases. Sequenced: blood. The receptor comes from a man aged 35 to 55 with Graves' hyperthyroidism that later progressed to Graves' ophthalmopathy. CDR3 DNA: TGTGCCAGCAGCGCGGGGGACAGGGACAACACTGAAGCTTTCTTT. Translated: CASSAGDRDNTEAFF.